These 29 T cell receptor beta chains originate from one sample sequenced in a study of T cells after yellow fever vaccination. TCRdb reprocessed the 5' RACE reads with MiXCR, giving one entry per CDR3 protein. The table records some 200,000 distinct CDR3 sequences, 9.5% to 12% of them present only once. Sequencing was performed on CD8+ T cells sorted from PBMCs, taken 15 days after the yellow fever booster vaccination. Every receptor here comes from a man aged 18 to 29 who received the YFV17D yellow fever vaccine.

The sample holds many counts of this clonotype. This chain joins TRBV7-9 and TRBJ1-4; 7 bases match TRBD1. Germline-derived CDR1 and CDR2 are SEHNR and FQNEAQ (reference sequence). The CDR3 loop spans 14 amino acids. The ends lost 7 bases at V and 6 bases at J; junction bases unmatched: 8. CDR3 protein: CASTQQGSDEKLFF. For the CDR3, the DNA is TGTGCCAGCACCCAACAGGGGTCGGATGAAAAACTGTTTTTT.

The chain uses TRBV5-1 and TRBJ1-2, with TRBD1 matching 8 bases. Germline lookup yields CDR1 SGHRS and CDR2 YFSETQ. Trimming removed 3 bases from V and 8 bases from J; junction bases left unmatched: 6. The CDR3 extends over 13 amino acids. CDR3 coding DNA: TGCGCCAGCAGCTCGAGGACAGGGCGAGGCTACACCTTC. Protein: CASSSRTGRGYTF.

In its sample, this clonotype was seen a few times. CDR3: CASSWGPDSYEQYF. The CDR3 coding sequence is TGTGCCAGCAGTTGGGGACCGGACTCCTACGAGCAGTACTTC. This sequence joins TRBV12-3 or TRBV12-4 and TRBJ2-7; the D gene could be TRBD1 or TRBD2 (5 bases each). Trimming left V 4 bases short and J 0 bases short, with 10 bases between. The CDR3 sequence is 14 residues long.

As DNA, the CDR3 is TGTGCCAGTAGTATCGGCGGGATGGGTGAAGCTTTCTTT. It encodes CASSIGGMGEAFF. V and J are TRBV19 and TRBJ1-1; the D is unclear. This CDR3 has 13 residues. The V gene lost 3 bases and the J gene lost 7 bases, with 12 bases spanning the gap. Germline CDR1 reads LNHDA; CDR2 reads SQIVND (reference sequence).

The chain couples TRBV12-3 or TRBV12-4 to TRBJ2-3; weak D call: TRBD2 (6 bases). With 6 bases removed from V and 4 bases from J, the gap between germline ends came to 14 bases. CDR3 length equals 14 residues. CDR3 region: CASSLSRGPDTQYF. CDR3 nucleotides: TGTGCCAGCAGCCTCTCGCGGGGTCCAGATACGCAGTATTTT.

This chain uses TRBV29-1 with TRBJ2-2; D gene ambiguous. Per the germline V gene, CDR1 is SQVTM and CDR2 is ANQGSEA. The CDR3 spans 17 residues. Trimming removed 3 bases from V and 3 bases from J, with 20 bases in between. CDR3 in DNA: TGCAGCGTTGATTCAAGTGGGTTCCCCAGTGACACCGGGGAGCTGTTTTTT. Amino acids: CSVDSSGFPSDTGELFF.

There are many counts of this clonotype. V usage is TRBV10-1 and J usage is TRBJ2-7, with a possible D match to TRBD1 (8 bases). The CDR3 has 14 residues. V was pared by 1 base and J by 7 bases, with 14 bases between. The germline gives CDR1 WNHNN, CDR2 SYGVQD (reference sequence). CDR3 region: CASSEFDRGGEQYF. The CDR3 region has the DNA TGCGCCAGCAGTGAGTTCGACAGGGGAGGGGAGCAGTACTTC.

In this sample, this clonotype turned up a few times. This chain connects TRBV11-2 to TRBJ1-1; tentatively, D is TRBD1 (5 bases). From germline, CDR1 is SGHAT and CDR2 FQNNGV. V lost 4 bases to trimming and J lost 5 bases, with 14 bases between them. The CDR3 is 14 residues long. The CDR3 DNA reads as TGTGCCAGCAGCTCCAGGACATTTGGGACTGAAGCTTTCTTT. It yields the protein CASSSRTFGTEAFF. The full variable domain, in which reference TRBV11-2 and TRBJ1-1 provide the parts outside the CDR3, is EAGVAQSPRYKIIEKRQSVAFWCNPISGHATLYWYQQILGQGPKLLIQFQNNGVVDDSQLPKDRFSAERLKGVDSTLKIQPAKLEDSAVYLCASSSRTFGTEAFFGQGTRLTVV.

This clonotype showed up just a few times. The chain uses TRBV12-3 or TRBV12-4 and TRBJ2-1; D is undetermined. The length of the CDR3 is 16 residues. V lost 1 base, J lost 1 base, and 11 bases lay in between. The CDR3 nucleotides are TGTGCCAGCAGTTTAGTAGGGATCCCTTCCTACAATGAGCAGTTCTTC. It translates to CASSLVGIPSYNEQFF.

This clonotype was counted many times. The rearrangement links TRBV4-1 to TRBJ2-6, with 7 bases fitting TRBD1. V shed 2 bases and J 4 bases; nucleotides not matched to a gene: 2. In germline, CDR1 is MGHRA, CDR2 YSYEKL. CDR3 length equals 15 residues. CDR3 sequence: CASSQTGVGANVLTF. For the CDR3, the DNA is TGCGCCAGCAGCCAAACAGGGGTCGGGGCCAACGTCCTGACTTTC.

This clonotype has only a few counts. The chain has TRBV6-6 and TRBJ1-2; maybe TRBD1 (6 bases). The CDR3 runs to 13 residues. CDR1 and CDR2 (germline): MNHNY, SVGAGI (reference sequence). Trimming removed 5 bases at V and 4 bases at J, with 11 bases between. The CDR3 is CASSKSGAYGYTF. CDR3 nucleotides: TGTGCCAGCAGTAAATCAGGGGCCTATGGCTACACCTTC.

This clonotype was seen repeatedly, ten times or more. The rearrangement joins TRBV27 to TRBJ2-7, with D perhaps TRBD1 (8 bases). Germline V lookup: CDR1 MNHEY, CDR2 SMNVEV (reference sequence). There are 17 residues in the CDR3. The V end lost 5 bases, the J end lost 2 bases, and 22 bases lay between the germline ends. The CDR3, as DNA: TGTGCCAGCAGTCCGACCCACGACAGGGGACTAACCTACGAGCAGTACTTC. It specifies CASSPTHDRGLTYEQYF.

The chain links TRBV7-8 to TRBJ2-1, with D perhaps given as TRBD1 or TRBD2 (5 bases each). This CDR3 is built from 13 residues. The V gene's germline CDR1 is SGHVS and CDR2 FQNEAQ. Trimming took off 8 bases at V and 6 bases at J, with 14 bases between the two ends. CDR3 sequence (DNA): TGTGCCAGCCTGGGACCCCCGGGCAATGAGCAGTTCTTC. It codes for CASLGPPGNEQFF.

The V call is TRBV12-3 or TRBV12-4, the J call TRBJ2-2; a possible D gene is TRBD2 (5 bases). V was pared by 6 bases and J by 6 bases, with 23 bases between. The CDR3 loop spans 17 amino acids. The CDR3 nucleotides read TGTGCCAGCAGCTTTACGTATCCCGGGGAAATGGCCGGGGAGCTGTTTTTT. Protein sequence: CASSFTYPGEMAGELFF.

The gene calls are TRBV6-6 and TRBJ2-7; D may correspond to TRBD1 or TRBD2 (5 bases each). The CDR3 has 15 residues. Trimming took 2 bases from V and 6 from J, leaving 17 bases between them. Germline-derived CDR1 and CDR2 are MNHNY and SVGAGI (reference sequence). The CDR3 sequence is CASSYIGKGRGEQYF. Here the CDR3 DNA reads TGTGCCAGCAGTTACATCGGGAAGGGGAGAGGCGAGCAGTACTTC.

This clonotype was picked up a small number of times. The chain has TRBV30 and TRBJ2-2, with D perhaps TRBD1 (5 bases). V was trimmed by 1 base and J by 5 bases, leaving 8 bases between them. Germline CDR1 is GTSNPN and CDR2 is SVGIG (reference sequence). This CDR3 is 13 amino acids long. CDR3 sequence reads: CAWSGTGTGELFF. The CDR3 nucleotides read TGTGCCTGGAGTGGAACAGGTACCGGGGAGCTGTTTTTT.

Only a few counts were recorded for this clonotype. The rearrangement links TRBV14 to TRBJ2-7; tentatively, D is TRBD2 (5 bases). The CDR3 has 12 residues. With 1 base removed from V and 7 bases from J, the gap between germline ends came to 8 bases. Germline values: CDR1 SGHDN, CDR2 FVKESK. The chain's CDR3 is CASSQGRGEQYV. The CDR3 DNA is TGTGCCAGCAGCCAAGGGCGAGGGGAGCAGTACGTC.

V usage is TRBV9 and J usage is TRBJ1-1; D gene ambiguous. CDR3 size: 14 residues. Germline lookup yields CDR1 SGDLS and CDR2 YYNGEE. With 1 base removed from V and 0 bases from J, the gap between germline ends came to 7 bases. CDR3 in amino acids: CASSVTGMNTEAFF. CDR3 DNA sequence: TGTGCCAGCAGCGTAACGGGAATGAACACTGAAGCTTTCTTT.

The rearrangement links TRBV4-2 to TRBJ1-1; D unclear. CDR3 length: 12 residues. Germline V gene data show CDR1 as LGHNA and CDR2 as YNFKEQ. Between the trimmed V and J ends, which lost 4 bases and 1 base, there was a span of 4 bases. CDR3 nucleotide sequence: TGTGCCAGCAGCCCGGAGAACACTGAAGCTTTCTTT. This gives the protein CASSPENTEAFF.

The CDR3 coding sequence is TGTGCCACCAGCAGAGAGACTAGCCCAGATACGCAGTATTTT. Its translation is CATSRETSPDTQYF. The chain links TRBV15 to TRBJ2-3, with TRBD2 identical over 7 bases. With 0 bases clipped from V and 4 bases from J, the junction kept 1 base outside the gene matches. The CDR3 has 14 residues. CDR1 LNHNV and CDR2 YYDKDF come from the germline V gene (reference sequence). Full variable domain (outside the CDR3, taken from reference TRBV15 and TRBJ2-3): DAMVIQNPRYQVTQFGKPVTLSCSQTLNHNVMYWYQQKSSQAPKLLFHYYDKDFNNEADTPDNFQSRRPNTSFCFLDIRSPGLGDTAMYLCATSRETSPDTQYFGPGTRLTVL.

The CDR3 DNA reads as TGTGCCAGCAGTGGTAATGAAAAACTGTTTTTT. Translated, it gives CASSGNEKLFF. This sequence joins TRBV12-3 or TRBV12-4 and TRBJ1-4, with no clear D. CDR3 length equals 11 residues. With 5 bases removed from V and 4 bases from J, the gap between germline ends came to 2 bases.

The V gene is TRBV5-1, the J gene TRBJ2-7, with TRBD2 matching over 16 bases. CDR1 SGHRS and CDR2 YFSETQ come from the germline V gene. J lost 5 bases, V lost 4 bases, and 3 bases had no gene match. There are 15 residues in the CDR3. Written as DNA, the CDR3 is TGCGCCAGCAGCCCAGGGACTAGCGGGGGGGACGAGCAGTACGTC. This sequence encodes CASSPGTSGGDEQYV.

In this sample, this clonotype turned up a few times. The rearrangement joins TRBV6-2 or TRBV6-3 to TRBJ1-1; no clear D. Germline V CDR1 and CDR2: MNHEY, SVGEGT. The CDR3 runs 13 residues. Trimming cost V 8 bases and J 3 bases, with 13 bases left between them. The CDR3 region is CASLLQAHTEAFF. The CDR3 nucleotides are TGTGCCAGCCTCCTCCAAGCCCACACTGAAGCTTTCTTT.

This clonotype was observed a few times. The rearrangement links TRBV6-1 to TRBJ2-5; D is uncertain. This CDR3 has 14 residues. V was pared by 2 bases and J by 2 bases, with 9 bases between. CDR1 is MNHNS and CDR2 is SASEGT in the germline V gene. The CDR3 region has the DNA TGTGCCAGCAGTGAACCTACAGTACAAGAGACCCAGTACTTC. Translating it yields CASSEPTVQETQYF.

There are a few counts of this clonotype. The chain links TRBV4-3 to TRBJ2-4, with D possibly TRBD1 on 6 matching bases. The V end lost 3 bases, the J end lost 0 bases, and 15 bases lay between the germline ends. CDR3 length equals 17 residues. The germline gives CDR1 LGHNA, CDR2 YSLEER. This CDR3 is CASSQVGRGPAKNIQYF. CDR3 DNA: TGCGCCAGCAGCCAGGTGGGCAGGGGTCCAGCCAAAAACATTCAGTACTTC.

The table lists this clonotype with a few counts. This chain links TRBV5-1 with TRBJ1-1; a possible D gene is TRBD1 (6 bases). CDR1 SGHRS and CDR2 YFSETQ come from the germline V gene. CDR3 length: 14 amino acids. Trimming left V 2 bases short and J 4 bases short, with 12 bases between. CDR3 in DNA: TGCGCCAGCAGCTTTCGGGGGCTGGTCACTGAAGCTTTCTTT. Amino acid sequence: CASSFRGLVTEAFF.

The chain carries TRBV4-1 and TRBJ2-7; TRBD2 might be the D (6 bases). Trimming removed 1 base from V and 4 bases from J, with 14 bases in between. Per the germline V gene, CDR1 is MGHRA and CDR2 is YSYEKL. CDR3 length equals 15 residues. The chain's CDR3 is CASSQVSGEDYEQYF. The CDR3 DNA reads TGCGCCAGCAGCCAAGTGTCGGGGGAGGATTACGAGCAGTACTTC.

The chain recombines TRBV29-1 with TRBJ1-1; maybe TRBD1 (5 bases). CDR1 and CDR2 (germline): SQVTM, ANQGSEA. The CDR3 has 11 amino acids. The V gene lost 1 base and the J gene lost 10 bases, with 10 bases spanning the gap. In DNA, the CDR3 is TGCAGCGTTGAAGTTATGACAGCAGCTTTCTTT. This encodes CSVEVMTAAFF.

The chain uses TRBV7-2 and TRBJ1-6; D unclear. Germline V gives CDR1 SGHTA, CDR2 FQGNSA. There are 15 residues in the CDR3. The V gene lost 5 bases and the J gene lost 8 bases, with 16 bases spanning the gap. CDR3 protein: CASSLDFVGYSPLHF. CDR3 DNA: TGTGCCAGCAGCCTGGACTTCGTAGGTTATTCACCCCTCCACTTT. Full variable domain (outside the CDR3, taken from reference TRBV7-2 and TRBJ1-6): GAGVSQSPSNKVTEKGKDVELRCDPISGHTALYWYRQSLGQGLEFLIYFQGNSAPDKSGLPSDRFSAERTGGSVSTLTIQRTQQEDSAVYLCASSLDFVGYSPLHFGNGTRLTVT.